This T cell receptor beta chain comes out of a study of tumor and adjacent non-tumor tissue in lung cancer. About the research overall: Stage I to III disease affected some 11 men and 5 women aged roughly 31 to 76.

This clonotype has ten or more counts. RNA was extracted from bulk tissue without any cell sorting. The normal lung tissue was taken more than 3 cm from the tumor edge. The V gene's germline CDR1 is MNHNS and CDR2 SASEGT. The CDR3 extends over 16 amino acids. V gave up 2 bases and J gave up 5 bases; unmatched junction bases: 9. TCRbeta libraries were built with three rounds of nested PCR, modified from ARM-PCR. TCRdb recomputed calls from the multiplex PCR reads with MiXCR, one row per CDR3 protein. The table has about 86,000 distinct CDR3 sequences, under 80% seen once. The sample was distant non-tumor lung tissue. The clonotype was recovered from a woman in her forties or fifties with non-small cell lung cancer. V gene TRBV6-1 combines with J gene TRBJ2-1; 7 bases are a match to TRBD2. CDR3 coding DNA: TGTGCCAGCAGTGAATCGCTGGGAGGGCCCAACAATGAGCAGTTCTTC. Translation: CASSESLGGPNNEQFF.